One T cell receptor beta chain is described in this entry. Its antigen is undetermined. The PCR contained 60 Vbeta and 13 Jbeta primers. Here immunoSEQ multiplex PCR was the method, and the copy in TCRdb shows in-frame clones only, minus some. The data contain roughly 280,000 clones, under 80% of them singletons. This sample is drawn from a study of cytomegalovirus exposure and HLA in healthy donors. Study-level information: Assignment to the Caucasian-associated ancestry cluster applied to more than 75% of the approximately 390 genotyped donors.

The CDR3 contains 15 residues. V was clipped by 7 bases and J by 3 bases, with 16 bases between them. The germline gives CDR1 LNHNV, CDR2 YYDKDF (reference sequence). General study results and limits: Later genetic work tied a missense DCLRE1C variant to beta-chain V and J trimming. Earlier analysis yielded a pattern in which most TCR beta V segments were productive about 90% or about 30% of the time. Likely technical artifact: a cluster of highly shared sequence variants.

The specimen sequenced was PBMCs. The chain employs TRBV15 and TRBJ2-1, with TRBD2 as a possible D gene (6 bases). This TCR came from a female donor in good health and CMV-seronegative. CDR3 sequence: CATTSPGANYNEQFF. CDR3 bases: TGTGCCACCACCAGCCCGGGAGCGAACTACAATGAGCAGTTCTTC.